Listed below are T cell receptor beta chains from one sample, sequenced in a study of cytomegalovirus exposure and HLA in healthy donors. Some clones are missing from TCRdb's copy, which holds only in-frame ones; the method was immunoSEQ multiplex PCR. The profile shows 150,000 to 180,000 clones, about 68% of them singletons. Sequences were obtained from PBMCs. The receptors come from a man in his thirties or forties in good health and CMV-seronegative. The CDR3 runs from the conserved cysteine through the conserved F or W. D genes are given only for firm matches. Not every row has a clone size; where given, it reads once, few, many or a size class.

TRBV28	-	-	TRBJ2-7	CASSREWAYEQYF	TGTGCCAGCAGTCGGGAGTGGGCCTACGAGCAGTACTTC
TRBV27	-	-	TRBJ2-7	CASSLSTPSYEQYF	TGTGCCAGCAGTTTGAGTACGCCTTCCTACGAGCAGTACTTC
TRBV30	-	-	TRBJ1-2	CAWSVRIGRVADGYPF	TGTGCCTGGAGTGTACGGATTGGCAGGGTTGCGGATGGCTACCCCTTC
TRBV10-3	TRBD2	few	TRBJ2-1	CAISASGDYNEQFF	TGTGCCATCAGTGCCAGCGGGGATTACAATGAGCAGTTCTTC
TRBV6-1	TRBD2	-	TRBJ2-5	CASSESGLAGGLGETQYF	TGTGCCAGCAGTGAATCTGGGCTAGCGGGTGGCTTGGGAGAGACCCAGTACTTC
TRBV7-2	-	-	TRBJ2-2	CASSLTGNGELFF	TGTGCCAGCAGCTTAACAGGGAACGGGGAGCTGTTTTTT
TRBV7-9	TRBD1	-	TRBJ1-1	CASSQGQGAWTEAFF	TGTGCCAGCAGCCAGGGACAGGGGGCATGGACTGAAGCTTTCTTT
TRBV2	TRBD2	-	TRBJ2-3	CASSLAGTTDTQYF	TGTGCCAGCAGCCTAGCGGGGACCACAGATACGCAGTATTTT
TRBV28	TRBD1	-	TRBJ2-1	CASTTGVNEQFF	TGTGCCAGCACCACAGGGGTTAATGAGCAGTTCTTC
TRBV28	-	-	TRBJ2-6	CASSDSSGANVLTF	TGTGCCAGCAGTGACAGCTCTGGGGCCAACGTCCTGACTTTC
TRBV5-4	TRBD2	-	TRBJ2-5	CASSFSPSGGAETQYF	TGTGCCAGCAGCTTTTCCCCTAGCGGGGGGGCTGAGACCCAGTACTTC
TRBV6-1	TRBD1	-	TRBJ1-2	CASSEGDRGYYGYTF	TGTGCCAGCAGTGAAGGGGACAGGGGTTACTATGGCTACACCTTC
TRBV14	TRBD1	-	TRBJ2-2	CASRNSGTENTGELFF	TGTGCCAGCAGAAACTCCGGGACAGAGAACACCGGGGAGCTGTTTTTT
TRBV10-1	-	-	TRBJ2-3	CASTLRRVADTQYF	TGCGCCAGCACTCTCAGGCGGGTGGCGGATACGCAGTATTTT
TRBV14	TRBD1	-	TRBJ1-4	CASSQVAGQGEKLFF	TGTGCCAGCAGCCAAGTCGCGGGACAGGGGGAAAAACTGTTTTTT
TRBV9	TRBD2	few	TRBJ2-5	CASSVVGTSGETQYF	TGTGCCAGCAGCGTAGTAGGGACTAGCGGAGAGACCCAGTACTTC